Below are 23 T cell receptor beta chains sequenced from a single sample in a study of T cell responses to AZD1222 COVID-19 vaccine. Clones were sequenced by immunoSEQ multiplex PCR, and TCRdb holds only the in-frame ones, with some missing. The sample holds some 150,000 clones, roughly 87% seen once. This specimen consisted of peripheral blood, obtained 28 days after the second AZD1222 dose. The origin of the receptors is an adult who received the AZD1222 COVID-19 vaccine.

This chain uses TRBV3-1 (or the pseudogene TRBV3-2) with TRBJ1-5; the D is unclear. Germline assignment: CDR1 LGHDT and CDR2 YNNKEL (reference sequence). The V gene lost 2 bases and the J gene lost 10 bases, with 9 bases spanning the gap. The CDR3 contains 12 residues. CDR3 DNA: TGTGCCAGCAGCCAAACGGAAGGACCCCAGCATTTT. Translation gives CASSQTEGPQHF.

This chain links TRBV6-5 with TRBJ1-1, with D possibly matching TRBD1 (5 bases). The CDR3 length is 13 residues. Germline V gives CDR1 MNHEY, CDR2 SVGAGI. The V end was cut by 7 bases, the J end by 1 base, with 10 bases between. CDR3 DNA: TGTGCCAGCACCTTCGGGGGGAACACTGAAGCTTTCTTT. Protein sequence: CASTFGGNTEAFF.

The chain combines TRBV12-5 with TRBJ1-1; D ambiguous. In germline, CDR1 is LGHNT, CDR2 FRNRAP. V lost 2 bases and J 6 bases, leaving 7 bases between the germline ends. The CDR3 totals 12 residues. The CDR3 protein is CASGLIEAEAFF. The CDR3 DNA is TGTGCTAGTGGTTTGATTGAGGCTGAAGCTTTCTTT.

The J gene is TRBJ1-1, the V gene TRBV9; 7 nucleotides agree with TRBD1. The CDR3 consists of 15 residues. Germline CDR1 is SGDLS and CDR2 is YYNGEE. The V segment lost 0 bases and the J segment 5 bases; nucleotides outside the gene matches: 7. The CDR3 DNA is TGTGCCAGCAGCGTAGGTGGCAGGGGGTCGACTGAAGCTTTCTTT. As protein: CASSVGGRGSTEAFF.

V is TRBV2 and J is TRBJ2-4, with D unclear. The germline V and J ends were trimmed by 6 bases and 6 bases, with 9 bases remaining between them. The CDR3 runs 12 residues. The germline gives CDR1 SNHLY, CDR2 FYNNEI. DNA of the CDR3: TGTGCCAGCAGCGAGCTAGGAAACATTCAGTACTTC. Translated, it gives CASSELGNIQYF.

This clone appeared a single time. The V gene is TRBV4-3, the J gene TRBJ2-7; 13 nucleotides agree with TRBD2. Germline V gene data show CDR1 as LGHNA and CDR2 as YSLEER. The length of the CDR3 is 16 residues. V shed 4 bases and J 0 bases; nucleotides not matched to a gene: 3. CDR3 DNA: TGCGCCAGCAGCCCAGGGACTAGCGGGGCCTCCTACGAGCAGTACTTC. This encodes CASSPGTSGASYEQYF.

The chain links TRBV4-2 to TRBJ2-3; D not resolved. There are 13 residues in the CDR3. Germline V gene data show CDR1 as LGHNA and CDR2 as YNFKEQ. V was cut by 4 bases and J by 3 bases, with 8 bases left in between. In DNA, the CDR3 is TGTGCCAGCAGCCTTACTACGACAGATACGCAGTATTTT. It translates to CASSLTTTDTQYF.

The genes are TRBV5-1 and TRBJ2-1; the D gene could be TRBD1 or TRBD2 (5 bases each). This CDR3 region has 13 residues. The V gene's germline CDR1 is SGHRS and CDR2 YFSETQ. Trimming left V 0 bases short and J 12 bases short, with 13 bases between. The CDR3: CASSLAQGRMQFF. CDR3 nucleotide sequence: TGCGCCAGCAGCTTGGCCCAGGGACGGATGCAGTTCTTC.

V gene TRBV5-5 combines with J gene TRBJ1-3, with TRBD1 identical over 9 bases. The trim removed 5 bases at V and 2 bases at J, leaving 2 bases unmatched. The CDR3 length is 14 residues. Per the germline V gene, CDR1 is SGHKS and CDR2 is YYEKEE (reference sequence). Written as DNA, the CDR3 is TGTGCCAGCAGAACAGGGGGCGCTGGAAACACCATATATTTT. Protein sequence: CASRTGGAGNTIYF.

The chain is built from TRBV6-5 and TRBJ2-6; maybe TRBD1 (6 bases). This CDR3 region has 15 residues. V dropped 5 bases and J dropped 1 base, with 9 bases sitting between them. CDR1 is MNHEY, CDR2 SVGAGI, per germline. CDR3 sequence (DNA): TGTGCCAGCAGTAAACAGGGATCTGGGGCCAACGTCCTGACTTTC. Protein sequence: CASSKQGSGANVLTF.

The CDR3 reads CASSLSQGAIINTIYF. CDR3 nucleotides: TGTGCCAGCAGCTTAAGTCAGGGCGCGATAATCAACACCATATATTTT. This rearrangement joins TRBV7-9 to TRBJ1-3, with D tentatively TRBD1 (5 bases). The V gene lost 2 bases and the J gene lost 7 bases, with 18 bases spanning the gap. Germline V gives CDR1 SEHNR, CDR2 FQNEAQ (reference sequence). The CDR3 consists of 16 residues.

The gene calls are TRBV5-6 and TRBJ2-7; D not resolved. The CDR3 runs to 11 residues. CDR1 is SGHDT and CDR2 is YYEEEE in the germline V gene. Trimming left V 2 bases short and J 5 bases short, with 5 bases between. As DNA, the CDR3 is TGTGCCAGCAGCTTAACAGACGAGCAGTACTTC. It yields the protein CASSLTDEQYF.

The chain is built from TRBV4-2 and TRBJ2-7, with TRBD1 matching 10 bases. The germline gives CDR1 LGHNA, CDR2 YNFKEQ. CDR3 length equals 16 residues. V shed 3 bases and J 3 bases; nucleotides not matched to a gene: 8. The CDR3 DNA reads TGTGCCAGCAGCCAGCTCCGGGACAGGGGAAACTACGAGCAGTACTTC. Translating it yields CASSQLRDRGNYEQYF.

CDR3 bases: TGTGCCAGCAGGCGGACCCCCCGGGGCACAGATACGCAGTATTTT. Amino acids: CASRRTPRGTDTQYF. J is TRBJ2-3 and V is TRBV6-5, with D uncertain. The germline V and J ends were trimmed by 6 bases and 1 base, with 14 bases remaining between them. CDR3 size: 15 residues. In germline, CDR1 is MNHEY, CDR2 SVGAGI.

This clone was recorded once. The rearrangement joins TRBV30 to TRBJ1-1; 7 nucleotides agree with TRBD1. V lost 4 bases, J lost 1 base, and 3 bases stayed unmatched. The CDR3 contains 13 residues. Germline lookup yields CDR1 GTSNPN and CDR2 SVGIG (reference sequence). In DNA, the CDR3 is TGTGCCTGGAACAGGGGACCGAACACTGAAGCTTTCTTT. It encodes CAWNRGPNTEAFF.

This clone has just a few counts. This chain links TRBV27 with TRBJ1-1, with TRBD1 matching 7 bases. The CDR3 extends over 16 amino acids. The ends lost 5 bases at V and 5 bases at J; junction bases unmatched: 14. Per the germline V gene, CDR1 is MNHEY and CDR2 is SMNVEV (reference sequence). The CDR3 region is CASSPHPQGVRTEAFF. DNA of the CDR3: TGTGCCAGCAGTCCCCATCCGCAGGGGGTGAGGACTGAAGCTTTCTTT.

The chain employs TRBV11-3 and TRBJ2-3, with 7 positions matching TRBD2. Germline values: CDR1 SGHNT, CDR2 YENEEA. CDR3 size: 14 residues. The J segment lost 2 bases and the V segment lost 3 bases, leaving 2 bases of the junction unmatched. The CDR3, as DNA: TGTGCCAGCAGCTTCGGGGGGTTCACAGATACGCAGTATTTT. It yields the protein CASSFGGFTDTQYF.

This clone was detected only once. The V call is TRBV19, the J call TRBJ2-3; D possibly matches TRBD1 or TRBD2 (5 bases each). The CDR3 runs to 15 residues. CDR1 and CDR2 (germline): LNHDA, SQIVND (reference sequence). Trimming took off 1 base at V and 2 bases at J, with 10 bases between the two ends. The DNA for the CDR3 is TGTGCCAGTAGTATAGGAGGGGAGAACACAGATACGCAGTATTTT. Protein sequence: CASSIGGENTDTQYF.

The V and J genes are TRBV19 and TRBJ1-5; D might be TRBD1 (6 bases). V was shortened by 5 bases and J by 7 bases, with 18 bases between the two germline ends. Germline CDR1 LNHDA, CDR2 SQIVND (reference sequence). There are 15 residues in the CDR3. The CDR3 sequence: CASSEQGSWRQPQHF. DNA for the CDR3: TGTGCCAGTAGTGAACAGGGATCTTGGAGGCAGCCCCAGCATTTT.

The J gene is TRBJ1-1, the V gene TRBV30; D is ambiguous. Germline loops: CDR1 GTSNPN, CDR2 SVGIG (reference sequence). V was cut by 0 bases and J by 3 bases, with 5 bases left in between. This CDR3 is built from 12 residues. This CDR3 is CAWSVGYTEAFF. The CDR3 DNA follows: TGTGCCTGGAGTGTAGGGTACACTGAAGCTTTCTTT.

The CDR3 DNA follows: TGTGCCACCAGTGATGCTAGCGGCTACAATGAGCAGTTCTTC. It yields the protein CATSDASGYNEQFF. The V gene is TRBV24-1, the J gene TRBJ2-1, with 7 bases fitting TRBD2. Trimming took 3 bases from V and 3 from J; bases not matched to a gene: 1. The CDR3 runs 14 residues. Germline lookup yields CDR1 KGHDR and CDR2 SFDVKD.

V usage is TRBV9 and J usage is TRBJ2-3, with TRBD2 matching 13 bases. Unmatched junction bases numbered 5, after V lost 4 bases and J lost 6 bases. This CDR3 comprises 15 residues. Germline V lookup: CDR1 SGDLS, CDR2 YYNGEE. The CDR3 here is CASSRGLAGADTQYF. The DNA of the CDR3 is TGTGCCAGCAGCAGAGGACTAGCGGGAGCGGATACGCAGTATTTT.

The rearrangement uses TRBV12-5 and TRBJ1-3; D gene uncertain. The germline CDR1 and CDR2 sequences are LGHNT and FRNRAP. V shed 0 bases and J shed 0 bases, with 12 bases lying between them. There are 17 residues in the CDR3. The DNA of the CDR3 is TGTGCTAGTGGTTTGGTAACGGCAAGAGCCTCTGGAAACACCATATATTTT. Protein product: CASGLVTARASGNTIYF. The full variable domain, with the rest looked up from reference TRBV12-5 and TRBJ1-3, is DARVTQTPRHKVTEMGQEVTMRCQPILGHNTVFWYRQTMMQGLELLAYFRNRAPLDDSGMPKDRFSAEMPDATLATLKIQPSEPRDSAVYFCASGLVTARASGNTIYFGEGSWLTVV.